This T cell receptor (beta chain) was profiled in a study of graft-versus-host responses after intestinal transplantation. Method: immunoSEQ multiplex PCR; TCRdb's copy keeps in-frame clones and lacks some. The sample records about 64,000 clones, just under 95% being singletons. Trimming removed 8 bases at V and 2 bases at J, with 10 bases between. The CDR3 contains 14 residues. The germline gives CDR1 MGHRA, CDR2 YSYEKL. The origin of this receptor is a human patient who received an intestinal transplant, so some T cells may come from the graft donor. Material: bone marrow, obtained 734 days after intestinal transplantation. The V and J genes are TRBV4-1 and TRBJ2-6; weak D call: TRBD2 (6 bases). In nucleotides, the CDR3 is TGCGCCAGCCAGCGGAGGGCTGGGGCCAACGTCCTGACTTTC. The encoded protein is CASQRRAGANVLTF.